This T cell receptor (beta chain) derives from a study of blood T cell repertoires in COVID-19. In the study overall: The origin of the acute and convalescent COVID-19 samples was the United States, Italy and Spain.

TCRdb keeps only in-frame clones here, not all; method: immunoSEQ multiplex PCR. The table includes about 220,000 clones, around 84% detected once. This clone occurred a few times. The CDR3 is 14 residues long. V was trimmed by 4 bases and J by 5 bases, leaving 11 bases between them. Germline loops: CDR1 MDHEN, CDR2 SYDVKM. Specimen: PBMCs or T cells enriched from blood (not recorded which). This clonotype was sampled from a woman between 40 and 50 years old who had recovered from COVID-19. The chain carries TRBV28 and TRBJ1-4; the D gene is possibly TRBD1 (5 bases). CDR3: CASSSVGRNEKLFF. CDR3 DNA sequence: TGTGCCAGCAGTTCCGTGGGGCGCAATGAAAAACTGTTTTTT.